This is a list of T cell receptor beta chains from one sample in a study of spatial heterogeneity in lung cancer. TCRdb processed the 5' RACE reads anew with MiXCR; each CDR3 protein has one entry. The repertoire holds about 9,200 distinct CDR3 sequences, with 20% to 25% as singletons. Sequencing was performed on PBMCs, taken at follow-up. Receptor source: a male donor with early-stage non-small cell lung cancer. Each CDR3 is given with its conserved first and last residue. Clone sizes are given selectively: once, few, many, or a class where the clone is expanded.

.,TRBV7-9,TRBJ2-2,17,CASRPKDSSFNTGELFF
.,TRBV6-1,TRBJ1-1,13,CASIWRGNTEAFF
few,TRBV7-9,TRBJ2-7,13,CASADRSTDEQYF
many,TRBV28,TRBJ2-7,13,CASTSGTPYEQYF
.,TRBV11-1,TRBJ2-1,16,CASSRAPGLADNEQFF
few,TRBV2,TRBJ2-3,15,CASTRDTLSTDTQYF
many,TRBV29-1,TRBJ1-1,12,CSVGLGDTEAFF
many,TRBV7-9,TRBJ2-1,11,CASSEGHEQFF
.,TRBV30,TRBJ2-6,18,CAWAPRVWATSGANVLTF
many,TRBV20-1,TRBJ1-5,14,CSAKLRVAGQPQHF
few,TRBV5-1,TRBJ2-3,15,CASSLSDGPGFTQYF
few,TRBV28,TRBJ2-5,14,CASSFIGTVGTQYF
few,TRBV20-1,TRBJ2-3,11,CSVPAVDTQYF
medium-sized,TRBV23-1,TRBJ1-5,17,CASLGDRGGIGNQPQHF
few,TRBV20-1,TRBJ2-7,13,CSASSGFRDEQYF
many,TRBV28,TRBJ2-2,16,CASSFSLRGETGELFF
.,TRBV28,TRBJ1-1,13,CASRTGENTEAFF
.,TRBV7-9,TRBJ2-1,14,CASKWSATYNEQFF
.,TRBV9,TRBJ2-3,15,CASSVVTASTDTQYF
many,TRBV24-1,TRBJ1-4,15,CATSGSTDPNEKLFF
large,TRBV28,TRBJ2-1,16,CASSQDWGRSYNEQFF
many,TRBV20-1,TRBJ2-1,15,CSAEQAGGTYNEQFF
many,TRBV28,TRBJ2-3,16,CASSLQSSGVTDTQYF
medium-sized,TRBV7-2,TRBJ2-7,16,CASSPRGGSRTYEQYF